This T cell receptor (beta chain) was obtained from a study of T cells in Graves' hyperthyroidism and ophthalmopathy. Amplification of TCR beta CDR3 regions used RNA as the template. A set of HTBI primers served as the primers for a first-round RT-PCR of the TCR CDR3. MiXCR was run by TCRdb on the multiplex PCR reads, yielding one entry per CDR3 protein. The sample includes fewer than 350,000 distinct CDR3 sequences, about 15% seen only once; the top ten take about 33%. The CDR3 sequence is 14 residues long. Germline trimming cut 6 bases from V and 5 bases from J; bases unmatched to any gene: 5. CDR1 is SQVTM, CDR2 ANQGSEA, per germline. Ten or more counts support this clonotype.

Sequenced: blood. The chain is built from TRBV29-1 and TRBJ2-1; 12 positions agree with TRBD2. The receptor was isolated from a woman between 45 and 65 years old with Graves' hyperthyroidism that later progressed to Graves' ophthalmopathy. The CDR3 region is CSVVLAGGNNEQFF. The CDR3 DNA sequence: TGCAGCGTCGTCCTAGCGGGAGGGAACAATGAGCAGTTCTTC.